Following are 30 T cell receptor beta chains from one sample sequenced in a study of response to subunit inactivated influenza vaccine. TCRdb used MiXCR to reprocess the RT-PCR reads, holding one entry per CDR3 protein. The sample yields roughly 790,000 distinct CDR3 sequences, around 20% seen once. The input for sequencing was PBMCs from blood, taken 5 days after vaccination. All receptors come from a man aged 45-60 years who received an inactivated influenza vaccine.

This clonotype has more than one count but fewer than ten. CDR3 loop: CASSLRTRASMNTEAFF. The CDR3 DNA is TGCGCCAGCAGCTTGAGGACGCGGGCATCGATGAACACTGAAGCTTTCTTT. J is TRBJ1-1 and V is TRBV5-1; D not certain. CDR3 size: 17 residues. The V end lost 1 base, the J end lost 0 bases, and 16 bases lay between the germline ends. Per the germline V gene, CDR1 is SGHRS and CDR2 is YFSETQ.

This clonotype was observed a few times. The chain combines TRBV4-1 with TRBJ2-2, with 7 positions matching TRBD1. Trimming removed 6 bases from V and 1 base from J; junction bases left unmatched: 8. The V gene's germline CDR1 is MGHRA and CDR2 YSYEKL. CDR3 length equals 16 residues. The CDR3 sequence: CASSPTGSMNTGELFF. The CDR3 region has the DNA TGCGCCAGCAGTCCGACAGGGAGTATGAACACCGGGGAGCTGTTTTTT.

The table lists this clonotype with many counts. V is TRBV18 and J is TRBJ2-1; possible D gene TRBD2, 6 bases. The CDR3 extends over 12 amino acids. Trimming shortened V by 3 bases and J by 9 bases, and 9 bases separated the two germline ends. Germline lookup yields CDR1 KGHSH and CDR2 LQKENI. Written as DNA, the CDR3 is TGTGCCAGCTCACCGGGGGGAGGTGAGCAGTTCTTC. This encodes CASSPGGGEQFF. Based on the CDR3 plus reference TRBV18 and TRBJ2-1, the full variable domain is NAGVMQNPRHLVRRRGQEARLRCSPMKGHSHVYWYRQLPEEGLKFMVYLQKENIIDESGMPKERFSAEFPKEGPSILRIQQVVRGDSAAYFCASSPGGGEQFFGPGTRLTVL.

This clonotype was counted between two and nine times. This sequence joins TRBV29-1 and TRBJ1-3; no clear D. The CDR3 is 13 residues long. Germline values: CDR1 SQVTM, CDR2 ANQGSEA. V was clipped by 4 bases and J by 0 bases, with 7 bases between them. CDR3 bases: TGCAGCGTTGGGAAGGGCTCTGGAAACACCATATATTTT. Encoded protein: CSVGKGSGNTIYF.

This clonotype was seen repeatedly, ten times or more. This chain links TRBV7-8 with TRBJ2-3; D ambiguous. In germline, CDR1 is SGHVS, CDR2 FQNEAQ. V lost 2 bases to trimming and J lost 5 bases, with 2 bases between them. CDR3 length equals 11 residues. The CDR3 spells CASSLQDTQYF. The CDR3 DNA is TGTGCCAGCAGCTTACAAGATACGCAGTATTTT.

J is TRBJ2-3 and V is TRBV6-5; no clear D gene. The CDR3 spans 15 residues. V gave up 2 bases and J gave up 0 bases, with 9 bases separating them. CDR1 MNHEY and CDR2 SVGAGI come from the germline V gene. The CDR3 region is CASSYLTSSTDTQYF. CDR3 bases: TGTGCCAGCAGTTACCTCACCTCTAGCACAGATACGCAGTATTTT.

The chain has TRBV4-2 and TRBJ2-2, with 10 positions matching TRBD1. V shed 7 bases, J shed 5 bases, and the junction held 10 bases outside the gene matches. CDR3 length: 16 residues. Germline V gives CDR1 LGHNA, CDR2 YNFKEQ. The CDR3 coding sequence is TGTGCCAGCACACCTCCGGGACAGGGGAGGACCGGGGAGCTGTTTTTT. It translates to CASTPPGQGRTGELFF.

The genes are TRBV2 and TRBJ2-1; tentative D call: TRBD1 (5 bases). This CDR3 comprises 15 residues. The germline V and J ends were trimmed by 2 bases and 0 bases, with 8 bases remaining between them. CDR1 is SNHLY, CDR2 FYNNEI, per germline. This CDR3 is CASSERQGSYNEQFF. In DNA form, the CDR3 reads TGTGCCAGCAGTGAAAGGCAGGGCTCCTACAATGAGCAGTTCTTC.

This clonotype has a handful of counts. The CDR3 loop reads CASSSRQGLLHEQFF. The CDR3 DNA reads TGCGCCAGCAGCTCAAGACAGGGCCTTCTACATGAGCAGTTCTTC. The J gene is TRBJ2-1, the V gene TRBV5-1; 7 bases line up with TRBD1. Germline CDR1 and CDR2: SGHRS and YFSETQ. The CDR3 has 15 amino acids. V trimming: 3 bases; J trimming: 8 bases; junction bases outside the gene matches: 11.

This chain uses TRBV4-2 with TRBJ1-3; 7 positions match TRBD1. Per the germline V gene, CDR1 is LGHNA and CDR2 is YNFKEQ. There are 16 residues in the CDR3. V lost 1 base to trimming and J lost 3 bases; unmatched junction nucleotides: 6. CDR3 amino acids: CASSQGWAGGGNTIYF. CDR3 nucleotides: TGTGCCAGCAGCCAAGGTTGGGCAGGGGGTGGAAACACCATATATTTT.

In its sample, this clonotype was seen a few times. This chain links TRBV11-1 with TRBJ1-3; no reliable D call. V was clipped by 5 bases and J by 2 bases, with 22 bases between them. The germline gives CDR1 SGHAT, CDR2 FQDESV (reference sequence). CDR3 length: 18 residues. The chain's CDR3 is CASSRVGSLALTGNTIYF. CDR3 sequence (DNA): TGTGCCAGCAGCCGCGTGGGGTCGTTGGCCCTCACTGGAAACACCATATATTTT. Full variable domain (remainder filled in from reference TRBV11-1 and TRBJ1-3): EAEVAQSPRYKITEKSQAVAFWCDPISGHATLYWYRQILGQGPELLVQFQDESVVDDSQLPKDRFSAERLKGVDSTLKIQPAELGDSAMYLCASSRVGSLALTGNTIYFGEGSWLTVV.

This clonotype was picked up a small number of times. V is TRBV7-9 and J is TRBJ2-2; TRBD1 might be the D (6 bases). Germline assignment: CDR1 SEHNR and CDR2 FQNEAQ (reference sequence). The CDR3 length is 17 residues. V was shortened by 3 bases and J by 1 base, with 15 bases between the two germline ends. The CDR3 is CASSLPQVRGNTGELFF. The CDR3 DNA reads TGTGCCAGCAGCTTGCCCCAGGTCAGGGGGAACACCGGGGAGCTGTTTTTT. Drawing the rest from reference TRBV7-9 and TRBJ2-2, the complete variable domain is DTGVSQNPRHKITKRGQNVTFRCDPISEHNRLYWYRQTLGQGPEFLTYFQNEAQLEKSRLLSDRFSAERPKGSFSTLEIQRTEQGDSAMYLCASSLPQVRGNTGELFFGEGSRLTVL.

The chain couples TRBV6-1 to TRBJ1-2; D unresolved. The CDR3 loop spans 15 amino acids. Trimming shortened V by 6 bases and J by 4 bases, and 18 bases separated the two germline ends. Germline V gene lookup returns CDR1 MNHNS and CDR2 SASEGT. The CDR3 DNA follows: TGTGCCAGCAGGAACTCTGGAGGACTAAGCTATGGCTACACCTTC. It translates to CASRNSGGLSYGYTF.

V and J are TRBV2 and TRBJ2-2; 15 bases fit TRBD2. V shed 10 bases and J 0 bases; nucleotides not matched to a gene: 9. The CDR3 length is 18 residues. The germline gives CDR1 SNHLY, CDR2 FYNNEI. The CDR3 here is CAISGLAGGKSNTGELFF. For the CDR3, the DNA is TGTGCCATCAGCGGACTAGCGGGAGGGAAATCGAACACCGGGGAGCTGTTTTTT.

The chain's CDR3 is CASSSRQTGDYEQYF. The CDR3 DNA is TGCGCCAGCAGCTCTCGACAGACCGGGGACTACGAGCAGTACTTC. V gene TRBV4-1 combines with J gene TRBJ2-7; perhaps D is TRBD1 or TRBD2 (5 bases each). Germline V CDR1 and CDR2: MGHRA, YSYEKL. The V end lost 5 bases, the J end lost 3 bases, and 17 bases lay between the germline ends. The CDR3 contains 15 residues.

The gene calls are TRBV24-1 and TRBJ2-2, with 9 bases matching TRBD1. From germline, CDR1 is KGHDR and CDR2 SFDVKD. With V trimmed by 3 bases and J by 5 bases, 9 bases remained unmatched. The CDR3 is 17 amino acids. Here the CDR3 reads CATSDPRTGVGTGELFF. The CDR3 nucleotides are TGTGCCACCAGTGATCCCAGGACAGGGGTGGGTACCGGGGAGCTGTTTTTT.

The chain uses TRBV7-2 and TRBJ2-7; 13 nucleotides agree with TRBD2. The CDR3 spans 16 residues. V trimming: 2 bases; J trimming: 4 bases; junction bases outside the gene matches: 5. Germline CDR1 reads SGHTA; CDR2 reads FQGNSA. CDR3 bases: TGTGCCAGCAGCTTATCGACACTAGCGGGAGGGTACGAGCAGTACTTC. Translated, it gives CASSLSTLAGGYEQYF.

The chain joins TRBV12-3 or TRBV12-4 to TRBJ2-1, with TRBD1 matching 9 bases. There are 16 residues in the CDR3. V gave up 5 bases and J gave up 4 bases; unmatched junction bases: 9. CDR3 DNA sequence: TGTGCCAGCAGTCCAGGACAGGGGAGAATATACAATGAGCAGTTCTTC. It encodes CASSPGQGRIYNEQFF.

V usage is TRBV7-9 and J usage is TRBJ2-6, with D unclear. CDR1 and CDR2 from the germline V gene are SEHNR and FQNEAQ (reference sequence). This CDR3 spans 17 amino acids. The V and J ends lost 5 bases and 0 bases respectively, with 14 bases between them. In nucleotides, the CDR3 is TGTGCCAGCAGCCGCGTACCCATTTCCTCTGGGGCCAACGTCCTGACTTTC. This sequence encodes CASSRVPISSGANVLTF.

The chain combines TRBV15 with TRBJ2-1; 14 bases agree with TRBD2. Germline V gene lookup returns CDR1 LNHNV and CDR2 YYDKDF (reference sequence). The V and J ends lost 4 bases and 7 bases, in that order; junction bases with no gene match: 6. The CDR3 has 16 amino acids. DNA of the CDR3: TGTGCCACCAGCAAGGGACTAGCGGGGGCCGGGAATGAGCAGTTCTTC. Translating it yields CATSKGLAGAGNEQFF.

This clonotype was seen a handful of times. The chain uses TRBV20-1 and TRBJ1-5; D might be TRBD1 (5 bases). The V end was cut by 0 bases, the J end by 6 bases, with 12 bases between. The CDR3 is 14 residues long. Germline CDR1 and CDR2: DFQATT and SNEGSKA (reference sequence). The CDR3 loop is CSARDMQGPQPQHF. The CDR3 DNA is TGCAGTGCTAGAGATATGCAGGGTCCTCAGCCCCAGCATTTT.

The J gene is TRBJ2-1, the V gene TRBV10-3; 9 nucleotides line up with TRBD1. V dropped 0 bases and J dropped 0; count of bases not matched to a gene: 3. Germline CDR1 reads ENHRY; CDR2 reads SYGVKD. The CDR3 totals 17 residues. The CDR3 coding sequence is TGTGCCATCAGTGAGTCTGGGACAGGGCGCTCCTACAATGAGCAGTTCTTC. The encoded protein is CAISESGTGRSYNEQFF.

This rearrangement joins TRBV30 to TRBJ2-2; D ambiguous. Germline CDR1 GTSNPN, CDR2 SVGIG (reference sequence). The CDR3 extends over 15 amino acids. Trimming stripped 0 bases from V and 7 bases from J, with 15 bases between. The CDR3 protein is CAWSVLGNIGGELFF. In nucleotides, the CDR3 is TGTGCCTGGAGTGTACTTGGGAATATAGGCGGGGAGCTGTTTTTT.

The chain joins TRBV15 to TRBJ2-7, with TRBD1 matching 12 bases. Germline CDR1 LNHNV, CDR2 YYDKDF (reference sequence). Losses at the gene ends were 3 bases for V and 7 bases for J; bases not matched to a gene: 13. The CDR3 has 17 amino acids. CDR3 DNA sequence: TGTGCCACCAGCAGCTATACCTCGGGACAGGGGGCGTTTGAGCAGTACTTC. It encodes CATSSYTSGQGAFEQYF. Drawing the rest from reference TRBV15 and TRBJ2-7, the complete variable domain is DAMVIQNPRYQVTQFGKPVTLSCSQTLNHNVMYWYQQKSSQAPKLLFHYYDKDFNNEADTPDNFQSRRPNTSFCFLDIRSPGLGDTAMYLCATSSYTSGQGAFEQYFGPGTRLTVT.

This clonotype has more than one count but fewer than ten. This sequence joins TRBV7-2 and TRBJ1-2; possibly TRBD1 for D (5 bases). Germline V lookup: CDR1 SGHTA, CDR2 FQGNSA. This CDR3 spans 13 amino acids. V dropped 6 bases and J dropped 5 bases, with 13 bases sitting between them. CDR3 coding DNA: TGTGCCAGCAGTGGGGCGGAGCTTTATGGCTACACCTTC. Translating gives CASSGAELYGYTF. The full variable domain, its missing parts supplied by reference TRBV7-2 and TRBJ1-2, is GAGVSQSPSNKVTEKGKDVELRCDPISGHTALYWYRQSLGQGLEFLIYFQGNSAPDKSGLPSDRFSAERTGGSVSTLTIQRTQQEDSAVYLCASSGAELYGYTFGSGTRLTVV.

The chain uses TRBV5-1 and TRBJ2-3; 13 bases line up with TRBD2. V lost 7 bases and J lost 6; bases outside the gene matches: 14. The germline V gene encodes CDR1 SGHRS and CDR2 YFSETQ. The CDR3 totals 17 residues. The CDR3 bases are TGCGCCAGCGTCGGAGGAACGGGACTAGCGGGATTGGATACGCAGTATTTT. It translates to CASVGGTGLAGLDTQYF.

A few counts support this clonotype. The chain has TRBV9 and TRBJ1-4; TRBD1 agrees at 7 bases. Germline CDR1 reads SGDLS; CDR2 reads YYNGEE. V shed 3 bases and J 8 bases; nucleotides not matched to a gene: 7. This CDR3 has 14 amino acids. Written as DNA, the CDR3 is TGTGCCAGCAGCGAGGGGATACAGGGGGAAAAACTGTTTTTT. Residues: CASSEGIQGEKLFF.

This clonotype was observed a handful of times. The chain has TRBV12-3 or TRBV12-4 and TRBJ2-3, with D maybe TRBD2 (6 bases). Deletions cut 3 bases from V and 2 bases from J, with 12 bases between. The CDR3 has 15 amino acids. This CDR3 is CASSLAGSTTDTQYF. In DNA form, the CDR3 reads TGTGCCAGCAGTTTGGCCGGGAGTACCACAGATACGCAGTATTTT.

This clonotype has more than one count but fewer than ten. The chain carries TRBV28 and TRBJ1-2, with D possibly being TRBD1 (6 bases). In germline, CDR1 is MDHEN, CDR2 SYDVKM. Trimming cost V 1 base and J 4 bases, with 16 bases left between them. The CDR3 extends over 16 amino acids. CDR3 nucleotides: TGTGCCAGCAGTTTATTGGCACAGGGCTTGTCCTATGGCTACACCTTC. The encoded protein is CASSLLAQGLSYGYTF.

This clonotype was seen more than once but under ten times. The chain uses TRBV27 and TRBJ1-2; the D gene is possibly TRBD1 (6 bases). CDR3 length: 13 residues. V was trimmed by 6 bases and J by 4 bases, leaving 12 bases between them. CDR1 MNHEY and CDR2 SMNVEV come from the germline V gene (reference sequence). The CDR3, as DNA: TGTGCCAGCAGCGACAGGCCCTCCTATGGCTACACCTTC. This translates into CASSDRPSYGYTF.